These 13 T cell receptor beta chains were all obtained from the same sample, sequenced in a study of cytomegalovirus exposure and HLA in healthy donors (dated by TCRdb to 2016 to 2017). The library was prepared using the immunoSEQ multiplex PCR assay. A mixture of 60 forward primers for TCR Vbeta segments and 13 reverse primers for TCR Jbeta segments was used in the multiplex PCR. Here the immuneACCESS table is served through TCRdb, limited to in-frame sequences with V and J called. Missing clones are a known gap in these copies; in checked studies unresolved V genes cover under half, and the rest lacks a known reason. The sample yields over 85,000 clones; around 79% were counted once. The top ten hold under 1.5% of the sample. Sequencing was performed on PBMCs. The receptors come from a woman in her twenties or thirties in good health and CMV-seronegative.

The V and J genes are TRBV28 and TRBJ2-5; TRBD2 agrees at 13 bases. The V gene end was trimmed by 6 bases and the J gene end by 5 bases; junction bases not matched to a gene: 9. The CDR3 has 16 amino acids. The germline gives CDR1 MDHEN, CDR2 SYDVKM. The CDR3 loop is CASRPLAGGEWETQYF. The CDR3 bases are TGTGCCAGCAGGCCACTAGCGGGAGGGGAGTGGGAGACCCAGTACTTC.

The chain recombines TRBV9 with TRBJ1-2; 7 bases agree with TRBD1. This CDR3 has 15 residues. The V gene's germline CDR1 is SGDLS and CDR2 YYNGEE. V shed 0 bases, J shed 2 bases, and the junction held 4 bases outside the gene matches. In DNA, the CDR3 is TGTGCCAGCAGCGTAGAGGCAGGGGGGAACTATGGCTACACCTTC. Translation: CASSVEAGGNYGYTF.

The genes are TRBV7-8 and TRBJ2-2; D gene uncertain. This CDR3 is 14 amino acids long. CDR1 is SGHVS, CDR2 FQNEAQ, per germline. V lost 1 base to trimming and J lost 2 bases, with 5 bases between them. The CDR3 sequence is CASSLVSNTGELFF. The CDR3 nucleotides are TGTGCCAGCAGCTTAGTTTCAAACACCGGGGAGCTGTTTTTT.

This chain joins TRBV7-9 and TRBJ1-1, with no clear D. V was clipped by 5 bases and J by 5 bases, with 15 bases between them. CDR1 and CDR2 (germline): SEHNR, FQNEAQ (reference sequence). The CDR3 length is 14 residues. CDR3 protein: CASSPPGVGTEAFF. The CDR3 region has the DNA TGTGCCAGCAGCCCCCCCGGGGTAGGGACTGAAGCTTTCTTT.

The chain employs TRBV19 and TRBJ1-1; perhaps TRBD1 as D (5 bases). The CDR3 loop spans 14 amino acids. The V and J ends lost 3 bases and 5 bases respectively, with 13 bases between them. Per germline, CDR1 LNHDA and CDR2 SQIVND (reference sequence). CDR3 sequence reads: CASSMFGAVTEAFF. The CDR3 nucleotides are TGTGCCAGTAGTATGTTTGGGGCAGTTACTGAAGCTTTCTTT.

The chain uses TRBV10-3 and TRBJ2-5; 9 bases map to TRBD1. Germline V gene lookup returns CDR1 ENHRY and CDR2 SYGVKD. The CDR3 contains 15 residues. V trimming: 5 bases; J trimming: 0 bases; junction bases outside the gene matches: 4. Here the CDR3 reads CAISPGTGNQETQYF. Here the CDR3 DNA reads TGTGCCATCAGTCCCGGGACAGGGAACCAAGAGACCCAGTACTTC.

The genes are TRBV30 and TRBJ2-1, with 7 bases matching TRBD1. Trimming cost V 3 bases and J 9 bases; bases outside gene matches: 2. There are 11 residues in the CDR3. Germline CDR1 reads GTSNPN; CDR2 reads SVGIG (reference sequence). CDR3 in amino acids: CAWRDRLEQFF. For the CDR3, the DNA is TGTGCCTGGAGGGACAGGCTTGAGCAGTTCTTC.

This chain joins TRBV30 and TRBJ2-3; no reliable D call. The V end lost 1 base, the J end lost 5 bases, and 7 bases lay between the germline ends. The CDR3 is 12 amino acids. Germline V gene sequence: CDR1 GTSNPN, CDR2 SVGIG (reference sequence). CDR3 region: CAWSESRDTQYF. CDR3 in DNA: TGTGCCTGGAGTGAATCCAGAGATACGCAGTATTTT.

The chain links TRBV4-1 to TRBJ2-1; the match to TRBD2 covers 9 bases. This CDR3 region has 16 residues. Germline V gene sequence: CDR1 MGHRA, CDR2 YSYEKL. With 3 bases clipped from V and 3 bases from J, the junction kept 6 bases outside the gene matches. The CDR3 loop is CASSHPGTSFYNEQFF. DNA for the CDR3: TGCGCCAGCAGCCACCCCGGGACTAGCTTCTACAATGAGCAGTTCTTC.

Only a few counts were recorded for this clone. The genes are TRBV7-2 and TRBJ2-7; D gene unclear. With 0 bases removed from V and 0 bases from J, the gap between germline ends came to 12 bases. The germline CDR1 and CDR2 sequences are SGHTA and FQGNSA. The CDR3 contains 16 residues. In DNA, the CDR3 is TGTGCCAGCAGCTTAGCCGCGGTTGAAAGCTCCTACGAGCAGTACTTC. Translating gives CASSLAAVESSYEQYF. Based on the CDR3 plus reference TRBV7-2 and TRBJ2-7, the full variable domain is GAGVSQSPSNKVTEKGKDVELRCDPISGHTALYWYRQSLGQGLEFLIYFQGNSAPDKSGLPSDRFSAERTGGSVSTLTIQRTQQEDSAVYLCASSLAAVESSYEQYFGPGTRLTVT.

V is TRBV7-3 and J is TRBJ1-5; D is possibly TRBD1 (6 bases). Per the germline V gene, CDR1 is SGHTA and CDR2 is FQGTGA. V gave up 5 bases and J gave up 3 bases, with 11 bases separating them. The CDR3 totals 14 residues. CDR3 protein: CASSVRDINQPQHF. In DNA, the CDR3 is TGTGCCAGCAGCGTCCGGGACATCAATCAGCCCCAGCATTTT. The full variable domain, completed using reference TRBV7-3 and TRBJ1-5, is GAGVSQTPSNKVTEKGKYVELRCDPISGHTALYWYRQSLGQGPEFLIYFQGTGAADDSGLPNDRFFAVRPEGSVSTLKIQRTERGDSAVYLCASSVRDINQPQHFGDGTRLSIL.

V gene TRBV28 combines with J gene TRBJ1-2; D is perhaps TRBD1 (5 bases). Germline V gene lookup returns CDR1 MDHEN and CDR2 SYDVKM. The V end lost 1 base, the J end lost 2 bases, and 20 bases lay between the germline ends. CDR3 length: 18 amino acids. The CDR3 coding sequence is TGTGCCAGCAGTTTATCGGTCCTCCAGCGACAGACCAACTATGGCTACACCTTC. Its protein is CASSLSVLQRQTNYGYTF.

The genes are TRBV7-9 and TRBJ2-5, with D perhaps matching TRBD1 (6 bases). The CDR3 totals 15 residues. Germline V lookup: CDR1 SEHNR, CDR2 FQNEAQ (reference sequence). V lost 1 base, J lost 5 bases, and 14 bases lay in between. The CDR3 protein is CASSLVGGLRETQYF. DNA for the CDR3: TGTGCCAGCAGCTTAGTTGGGGGCCTGAGGGAGACCCAGTACTTC. The full variable domain, rest sourced from reference TRBV7-9 and TRBJ2-5, is DTGVSQNPRHKITKRGQNVTFRCDPISEHNRLYWYRQTLGQGPEFLTYFQNEAQLEKSRLLSDRFSAERPKGSFSTLEIQRTEQGDSAMYLCASSLVGGLRETQYFGPGTRLLVL.